This TCR beta chain is drawn from a study of T cells in Graves' hyperthyroidism and ophthalmopathy. TCR beta CDR3 regions were amplified from RNA transcripts. Carried out on the TCR CDR3, a first-round RT-PCR used the HTBI primer set. TCRdb re-called the multiplex PCR reads with MiXCR, one entry per CDR3 protein. The table records fewer than 550,000 distinct CDR3 sequences, 15% to 19% of them present only once. This CDR3 comprises 18 residues. Trimming removed 0 bases from V and 3 bases from J; junction bases left unmatched: 6. Germline V CDR1 and CDR2: SGDLS, YYNGEE. Absent ophthalmopathy progression within 18 months defined stable Graves' hyperthyroidism.

The sequenced sample consisted of blood. The receptor was isolated from a woman aged 18-29 years with Graves' hyperthyroidism. The chain couples TRBV9 to TRBJ2-3; TRBD2 matches at 14 bases. The CDR3 region is CASSVVGLAGGGTDTQYF. The CDR3 DNA sequence: TGTGCCAGCAGCGTAGTTGGACTAGCGGGAGGTGGTACAGATACGCAGTATTTT.